A single T cell receptor beta chain is shown here with its context. At one boundary the junction diverges from the germline segment, which might be a read error. The data belong to a study of blood T cells in healthy people across ages. A sample-barcoded 5' primer and a J-beta primer mix were used in a second PCR of roughly 7 to 12 cycles. TCRdb reprocessed the 5' RACE reads via MiXCR and lists one record per CDR3 protein. The sample consists of 800,000 to 1,300,000 distinct CDR3 sequences, roughly 24% of them appearing once. The same sample was also studied in work on T cells of mothers and their children. Per that study: Researchers report slightly higher, though non-significant, overlap in related mother-child pairs than in unrelated pairs.

The specimen sequenced was blood. This sequence originates from a girl aged 2-15 years in good health.

The CDR3 loop reads CARSFVGQGGETQYF. The CDR3 DNA sequence: TGTGCCCGCAGCTTCGTGGGACAGGGGGGAGAGACCCAGTACTTC. V usage is TRBV5-6 and J usage is TRBJ2-5; 11 nucleotides line up with TRBD1. This CDR3 comprises 15 residues. Germline V gene data show CDR1 as SGHDT and CDR2 as YYEEEE.